The clone carrying this T cell receptor (beta chain) was detected once. Its antigen is unidentified. The sample is drawn from a study of T-cell memory formation after mild COVID-19. General study results and limits: Memory sampled before infection contained some responding clones, suggesting cross-reactive memory joined. Still unconfirmed is whether the second-wave clones peaking on day 37 recognized SARS-CoV-2.

TCRdb used MiXCR to reprocess the 5' RACE reads, holding one entry per CDR3 protein. The sample includes just under 550,000 distinct CDR3 sequences, roughly 22% seen only once; the top ten take around 13%. The sequenced sample was PBMCs or a T cell subset sorted from them (not recorded which). The sequence was collected from an adult woman who had mild COVID-19 (a few samples of this study predate the infection). Cell type and time point are not known.

The CDR3 region has the DNA TGTGCCAGCAGTTCTAGGACAGGTGGAAATCAGCCCCAGCATTTT. Translation: CASSSRTGGNQPQHF. This rearrangement joins TRBV6-5 to TRBJ1-5; 7 nucleotides match TRBD1. Per the germline V gene, CDR1 is MNHEY and CDR2 is SVGAGI. The CDR3 runs 15 residues. The trim removed 4 bases at V and 4 bases at J, leaving 7 bases unmatched.